Listed here are 20 T cell receptor beta chains from one sample, sequenced in a study of memory CD4+ T cells and cytomegalovirus serostatus. The table came from immunoSEQ multiplex PCR; TCRdb's copy has only in-frame clones and leaves some out. The repertoire consists of tens of thousands of clones, with around 80% occurring once and the leading ten covering 0.6% to 0.95%. The sort gate was single viable CD3+CD4+CD8-CD45RO+ cells for memory CD4+ T cells. The material sequenced was memory CD4+ T cells from blood. All receptors derive from an adult in good health and CMV-seronegative.

The J gene is TRBJ2-2, the V gene TRBV9; D tentatively fits TRBD1 or TRBD2 (5 bases each). Trimming took 0 bases from V and 1 from J, leaving 10 bases between them. The CDR3 runs to 16 residues. CDR1 is SGDLS, CDR2 YYNGEE, per germline. CDR3 sequence (DNA): TGTGCCAGCAGCGTAGGAGGGGCCAAGAACACCGGGGAGCTGTTTTTT. It encodes CASSVGGAKNTGELFF.

The rearrangement joins TRBV10-2 to TRBJ2-5; TRBD2 aligns across 7 bases. This CDR3 is 15 amino acids long. Germline trimming cut 3 bases from V and 1 base from J; bases unmatched to any gene: 5. The germline V gene encodes CDR1 WSHSY and CDR2 SAAADI. This CDR3 reads CASSDQGGVQETQYF. In DNA form, the CDR3 reads TGCGCCAGCAGTGATCAGGGAGGGGTCCAAGAGACCCAGTACTTC.

A word on this clone: The sample holds other DNA sequences that translate to the same CDR3. The V and J genes are TRBV28 and TRBJ2-7; D gene unclear. The germline gives CDR1 MDHEN, CDR2 SYDVKM. Trimming pared 3 bases from V and 1 base from J, leaving 10 bases between. This CDR3 comprises 14 residues. The CDR3 loop is CASSLPDPSYEQYF. The CDR3 DNA sequence: TGTGCCAGCAGTTTGCCGGATCCTTCCTACGAGCAGTACTTC.

This clone was seen only once. The V and J genes are TRBV29-1 and TRBJ2-1, with D perhaps matching TRBD1 or TRBD2 (5 bases each). The CDR3 covers 14 residues. Trimming removed 8 bases at V and 2 bases at J, with 16 bases between. Germline loops: CDR1 SQVTM, CDR2 ANQGSEA. Written as DNA, the CDR3 is TGCAGCTCCCCTGGGGGTGGTACCTACAATGAGCAGTTCTTC. This codes for CSSPGGGTYNEQFF.

V gene TRBV5-1 combines with J gene TRBJ2-7; 15 bases agree with TRBD2. V dropped 6 bases and J dropped 2; count of bases not matched to a gene: 12. Germline V gene sequence: CDR1 SGHRS, CDR2 YFSETQ. The CDR3 has 18 residues. This CDR3 reads CASTLGGTSGRSTYEQYF. CDR3 in DNA: TGCGCCAGCACCCTGGGGGGGACTAGCGGGAGGTCGACCTACGAGCAGTACTTC.

The chain is built from TRBV5-6 and TRBJ2-1; D remains ambiguous. The CDR3 totals 11 residues. Germline loops: CDR1 SGHDT, CDR2 YYEEEE. The V gene lost 2 bases and the J gene lost 9 bases, with 6 bases spanning the gap. DNA of the CDR3: TGTGCCAGCAGCTTTAAGGCTGAGCAGTTCTTC. As protein: CASSFKAEQFF.

The chain carries TRBV4-2 and TRBJ1-4; 11 bases are shared with TRBD1. CDR3 size: 16 residues. Per germline, CDR1 LGHNA and CDR2 YNFKEQ. Trimming cost V 0 bases and J 8 bases; bases outside gene matches: 5. CDR3 sequence reads: CASSQDRTGGSEKLFF. CDR3 DNA: TGTGCCAGCAGCCAAGATCGGACAGGGGGCTCGGAAAAACTGTTTTTT.

The chain uses TRBV5-6 and TRBJ1-2, with 7 positions matching TRBD1. Trimming took 2 bases from V and 4 from J; bases not matched to a gene: 8. CDR3 length: 15 amino acids. Germline loops: CDR1 SGHDT, CDR2 YYEEEE. Written as DNA, the CDR3 is TGTGCCAGCAGCTTTTCAGGGGGTTCCTTCTATGGCTACACCTTC. Its protein product is CASSFSGGSFYGYTF. Filled out from reference TRBV5-6 and TRBJ1-2, the complete variable domain reads DAGVTQSPTHLIKTRGQQVTLRCSPKSGHDTVSWYQQALGQGPQFIFQYYEEEERQRGNFPDRFSGHQFPNYSSELNVNALLLGDSALYLCASSFSGGSFYGYTFGSGTRLTVV.

CDR3: CASSSDRVDGYTF. The CDR3 coding sequence is TGTGCCAGCAGCTCAGACAGGGTTGATGGCTACACCTTC. This chain links TRBV11-2 with TRBJ1-2, with 7 nucleotides matching TRBD1. Germline values: CDR1 SGHAT, CDR2 FQNNGV. The ends lost 4 bases at V and 6 bases at J; junction bases unmatched: 5. The CDR3 runs 13 residues.

J is TRBJ1-2 and V is TRBV7-3; tentatively, D is TRBD1 (6 bases). V was pared by 5 bases and J by 3 bases, with 13 bases between. The germline CDR1 and CDR2 sequences are SGHTA and FQGTGA. The CDR3 runs to 14 residues. The CDR3: CASSIQQGDYGYTF. The CDR3 region has the DNA TGTGCCAGCAGCATACAACAGGGAGACTATGGCTACACCTTC.

This clone was counted once. For the CDR3, the DNA is TGTGCCAGCAGACTAGTTTGGGTCAATGAGCAGTTCTTC. Its translation is CASRLVWVNEQFF. The V gene is TRBV11-2, the J gene TRBJ2-1; tentative D call: TRBD2 (5 bases). The CDR3 has 13 amino acids. Trimming removed 6 bases from V and 6 bases from J, with 12 bases in between. Per the germline V gene, CDR1 is SGHAT and CDR2 is FQNNGV.

The V and J genes are TRBV7-2 and TRBJ2-3, with D perhaps matching TRBD1 (5 bases). Germline V gives CDR1 SGHTA, CDR2 FQGNSA. The CDR3 is 14 amino acids. V lost 5 bases and J 1 base, leaving 10 bases between the germline ends. The CDR3 nucleotides are TGTGCCAGCAGCGATCCCAGGGGCACAGATACGCAGTATTTT. Encoded protein: CASSDPRGTDTQYF.

This chain's CDR3 is CASSFLGPLNTEAFF. As DNA, the CDR3 is TGTGCCAGCAGTTTCCTCGGACCGCTGAACACTGAAGCTTTCTTT. This chain uses TRBV6-6 with TRBJ1-1; no clear D. The CDR3 extends over 15 amino acids. The ends were cut back, 4 bases at V and 0 bases at J, with 12 bases in the middle. Germline V gives CDR1 MNHNY, CDR2 SVGAGI (reference sequence).

This clone was counted between two and nine times. The rearrangement uses TRBV28 and TRBJ2-7, with a weak D call TRBD1 (5 bases). The CDR3 consists of 13 residues. From germline, CDR1 is MDHEN and CDR2 SYDVKM. The V gene lost 5 bases and the J gene lost 2 bases, with 10 bases spanning the gap. The CDR3 region is CASSRQSTYEQYF. The CDR3, as DNA: TGTGCCAGCAGTCGACAGTCTACCTACGAGCAGTACTTC.

This clone was detected once. The chain carries TRBV7-9 and TRBJ2-6, with TRBD1 identical over 8 bases. The germline V gene encodes CDR1 SEHNR and CDR2 FQNEAQ (reference sequence). The CDR3 is 16 amino acids. J was trimmed by 0 bases and V by 4 bases; bases with no gene match: 2. CDR3 amino acids: CASSSTGVSGANVLTF. The CDR3 nucleotides read TGTGCCAGCAGCTCGACAGGGGTCTCTGGGGCCAACGTCCTGACTTTC. The entire variable domain, with the rest obtained from reference TRBV7-9 and TRBJ2-6, is as follows: DTGVSQNPRHKITKRGQNVTFRCDPISEHNRLYWYRQTLGQGPEFLTYFQNEAQLEKSRLLSDRFSAERPKGSFSTLEIQRTEQGDSAMYLCASSSTGVSGANVLTFGAGSRLTVL.

J is TRBJ1-3 and V is TRBV6-5; D ambiguous. Germline CDR1 and CDR2: MNHEY and SVGAGI. The CDR3 is 15 residues long. Trimming removed 0 bases from V and 2 bases from J, with 8 bases in between. The CDR3 DNA is TGTGCCAGCAGTTACTCGACCGCAGCTGGAAACACCATATATTTT. This codes for CASSYSTAAGNTIYF.

V gene TRBV6-5 combines with J gene TRBJ2-7, with D perhaps matching TRBD1 (6 bases). The V end was cut by 0 bases, the J end by 4 bases, with 16 bases between. This CDR3 comprises 16 residues. Germline CDR1 is MNHEY and CDR2 is SVGAGI. The CDR3, as DNA: TGTGCCAGCAGTTACTCGTACCCACCACAGGGATACGAGCAGTACTTC. It translates to CASSYSYPPQGYEQYF.

This clone was picked up a small number of times. The rearrangement uses TRBV2 and TRBJ2-7, with D perhaps TRBD1 (6 bases). The CDR3 loop spans 15 amino acids. Per the germline V gene, CDR1 is SNHLY and CDR2 is FYNNEI. V was pared by 8 bases and J by 4 bases, with 21 bases between. In nucleotides, the CDR3 is TGTGCCAGCTCTACAGGGAACAGTGCCCTTTACGAGCAGTACTTC. This translates into CASSTGNSALYEQYF.

The chain combines TRBV9 with TRBJ1-1; 7 bases match TRBD1. Germline trimming cut 3 bases from V and 4 bases from J; bases unmatched to any gene: 6. The CDR3 spans 14 residues. Germline assignment: CDR1 SGDLS and CDR2 YYNGEE. DNA of the CDR3: TGTGCCAGCAGCGCCAGGGGGGGCGGCACTGAAGCTTTCTTT. As protein: CASSARGGGTEAFF.

The chain combines TRBV7-8 with TRBJ1-1; maybe TRBD1 (6 bases). Trimming pared 4 bases from V and 8 bases from J, leaving 14 bases between. Germline-derived CDR1 and CDR2 are SGHVS and FQNEAQ. CDR3 length: 13 residues. The CDR3, as DNA: TGTGCCAGCAGCTCCCGGGACATTTCAGAAGCTTTCTTT. It yields the protein CASSSRDISEAFF.